These 9 T cell receptor beta chains originate from one sample sequenced in a study of beta chain bispecific antibodies for T cell cancers. Broader study findings: In these mixed samples, most targeted TRBV reads derived from the leukemia cell line.

Blood mononuclear cells were expanded for 3 days using either OKT3 anti-CD3 antibody or CD3/CD28 beads. Their antigens remain unidentified. TCRdb re-derived calls from the 5' RACE reads in MiXCR, one entry per CDR3 protein. The sample holds some 21,000 distinct CDR3 sequences, approximately 2.4% seen once. What was sequenced was healthy donor T cells cultured with leukemia cells. These TCRs come from a human donor in good health. Some clones in this sample may be carry-over from other donors' samples.

The rearrangement uses TRBV11-2 and TRBJ2-1; D remains ambiguous. This CDR3 has 17 residues. CDR1 and CDR2 from the germline V gene are SGHAT and FQNNGV. Trimming stripped 4 bases from V and 9 bases from J, with 25 bases between. Here the CDR3 reads CASSSLELGYSYSEQFF. The CDR3 nucleotides read TGTGCCAGCAGCTCCCTCGAGTTGGGCTATTCCTATAGTGAGCAGTTCTTC.

This clonotype was seen many times. This sequence joins TRBV19 and TRBJ1-2; D might be TRBD1 (6 bases). The CDR3 totals 13 residues. V lost 7 bases and J 7 bases, leaving 16 bases between the germline ends. CDR1 LNHDA and CDR2 SQIVND come from the germline V gene (reference sequence). This chain's CDR3 is CASTPGQTAGYTF. In nucleotides, the CDR3 is TGTGCCAGTACCCCTGGACAGACGGCTGGCTACACCTTC.

This clonotype was recorded at least ten times. V and J are TRBV10-3 and TRBJ2-1, with TRBD1 as a possible D gene (5 bases). The CDR3 runs to 15 residues. V was shortened by 6 bases and J by 7 bases, with 19 bases between the two germline ends. Germline CDR1 is ENHRY and CDR2 is SYGVKD. The CDR3, as DNA: TGTGCCATCAGCGGTGGGTCAGGGTCCGGGAATGAGCAGTTCTTC. Amino acids: CAISGGSGSGNEQFF.

V is TRBV20-1 and J is TRBJ2-1, with D uncertain. Trimming took off 1 base at V and 2 bases at J, with 6 bases between the two ends. Germline values: CDR1 DFQATT, CDR2 SNEGSKA (reference sequence). The CDR3 sequence is 13 residues long. The CDR3 nucleotides are TGCAGTGCTAGAGTTCTAACCTACAATGAGCAGTTCTTC. Its protein product is CSARVLTYNEQFF.

The sample holds many counts of this clonotype. This rearrangement joins TRBV5-1 to TRBJ2-7; D not certain. V dropped 1 base and J dropped 3 bases, with 11 bases sitting between them. CDR3 length equals 14 residues. The germline gives CDR1 SGHRS, CDR2 YFSETQ. The CDR3 nucleotides are TGCGCCAGCAGCTTGTTGCGCGAAAGCTACGAGCAGTACTTC. Protein sequence: CASSLLRESYEQYF.

This clonotype showed up many times. The chain combines TRBV10-2 with TRBJ2-7, with D unclear. Germline-derived CDR1 and CDR2 are WSHSY and SAAADI. Trimming took off 11 bases at V and 1 base at J, with 12 bases between the two ends. This CDR3 is 12 amino acids long. This CDR3 reads CAAGPDSYEQYF. DNA of the CDR3: TGCGCCGCTGGGCCCGATTCCTACGAGCAGTACTTC.

This clonotype came up many times. The chain recombines TRBV5-1 with TRBJ1-1, with D unclear. V was cut by 0 bases and J by 4 bases, with 13 bases left in between. The CDR3 covers 15 residues. Germline CDR1 reads SGHRS; CDR2 reads YFSETQ. CDR3 sequence (DNA): TGCGCCAGCAGCTTGGGTCCTGAAGCGGGCACTGAAGCTTTCTTT. Its protein is CASSLGPEAGTEAFF. Together with reference TRBV5-1 and TRBJ1-1, the CDR3 gives the full variable domain: KAGVTQTPRYLIKTRGQQVTLSCSPISGHRSVSWYQQTPGQGLQFLFEYFSETQRNKGNFPGRFSGRQFSNSRSEMNVSTLELGDSALYLCASSLGPEAGTEAFFGQGTRLTVV.

The sample holds many counts of this clonotype. V gene TRBV5-1 combines with J gene TRBJ2-3; 8 nucleotides align to TRBD1. The CDR3 has 16 amino acids. V shed 4 bases and J 3 bases; nucleotides not matched to a gene: 10. CDR1 SGHRS and CDR2 YFSETQ come from the germline V gene. CDR3 in amino acids: CASSRARGPWTDTQYF. Here the CDR3 DNA reads TGCGCCAGCAGCCGGGCCAGGGGGCCCTGGACAGATACGCAGTATTTT.

This clonotype was detected ten times or more. The rearrangement links TRBV10-3 to TRBJ2-7; D perhaps matches TRBD1 (5 bases). This CDR3 region has 14 residues. Germline values: CDR1 ENHRY, CDR2 SYGVKD. The V gene lost 3 bases and the J gene lost 2 bases, with 11 bases spanning the gap. The CDR3 DNA reads as TGTGCCATCAGTGAAGGACAACTTGCCTACGAGCAGTACTTC. It is translated as CAISEGQLAYEQYF.